Below, 28 T cell receptor beta chains from the same sample are listed, as sequenced in a study of kidney transplant recipient with SARS-CoV-2 infection. TCRdb used MiXCR to reprocess the reads, holding one entry per CDR3 protein. The profile covers approximately 250,000 distinct CDR3 sequences, with around 30% appearing a single time and under 9.5% taken by the ten largest. The sample consisted of a blood sample, taken at baseline and between days 110 and 120 from a kidney transplant recipient. The receptors come from a male patient in his thirties who had COVID-19 and was a kidney transplant recipient. Part of the T cells may come from the graft donor.

This clonotype occurred a few times. The rearrangement joins TRBV2 to TRBJ2-1; D uncertain. The CDR3 sequence is 14 residues long. With 4 bases removed from V and 5 bases from J, the gap between germline ends came to 12 bases. CDR1 is SNHLY and CDR2 is FYNNEI in the germline V gene. The CDR3 coding sequence is TGTGCCAGCAGTGGGCGAGGTACGGACAATGAGCAGTTCTTC. Protein: CASSGRGTDNEQFF.

This clonotype has ten or more counts. J is TRBJ1-2 and V is TRBV5-4, with 10 bases aligning to TRBD1. Germline trimming cut 4 bases from V and 8 bases from J; bases unmatched to any gene: 8. The germline V gene encodes CDR1 SGHNT and CDR2 YYREEE (reference sequence). This CDR3 contains 14 residues. The CDR3 region is CASSARGQGQGYTF. CDR3 DNA sequence: TGTGCCAGCAGCGCTCGGGGACAGGGGCAAGGCTACACCTTC.

This clonotype has at least ten counts. The chain couples TRBV4-2 to TRBJ2-7; D possibly corresponds to TRBD1 (7 bases). V gave up 0 bases and J gave up 2 bases, with 11 bases separating them. This CDR3 is 15 amino acids long. Germline V gives CDR1 LGHNA, CDR2 YNFKEQ. The CDR3 spells CASSQDPGGTYEQYF. As DNA, the CDR3 is TGTGCCAGCAGCCAAGACCCAGGGGGGACCTACGAGCAGTACTTC.

This clonotype was recorded once. One base away lies a much larger clone, so this may be a sequencing read error. The V gene is TRBV6-1, the J gene TRBJ1-2; D is unclear. This CDR3 contains 17 residues. The germline gives CDR1 MNHNS, CDR2 SASEGT. CDR3 sequence: CTSSRVYSMRKTYGYTF. The DNA of the CDR3 is TGTACCAGCAGTCGAGTTTACTCTATGCGAAAGACCTATGGCTACACCTTC.

At least ten counts were recorded for this clonotype. The genes are TRBV7-3 and TRBJ2-1; D remains unclear. Deletions cut 2 bases from V and 1 base from J, with 3 bases between. Germline CDR1 is SGHTA and CDR2 is FQGTGA. CDR3 length: 13 amino acids. CDR3 DNA: TGTGCCAGCAGCTTAGAGTCCTACAATGAGCAGTTCTTC. Amino acids: CASSLESYNEQFF.

In its sample, this clonotype was seen once. A read error may explain this, as a much larger clone is one base away. V usage is TRBV7-6 and J usage is TRBJ1-2; D is ambiguous. V lost 5 bases to trimming and J lost 4 bases, with 23 bases between them. Germline V CDR1 and CDR2: SGHVS, FNYEAQ. The CDR3 sequence is 17 residues long. CDR3: CASSRKGKCRKAYGYTF. Here the CDR3 DNA reads TGTGCCAGCAGCCGTAAAGGTAAGTGCCGAAAGGCCTATGGCTACACCTTC.

This clonotype has ten or more counts. The chain couples TRBV20-1 to TRBJ2-2, with a weak D call TRBD2 (6 bases). V was cut by 2 bases and J by 6 bases, with 10 bases left in between. CDR1 and CDR2 (germline): DFQATT, SNEGSKA (reference sequence). CDR3 size: 13 residues. DNA of the CDR3: TGCAGTGCTAGAAGGGAGGCCCCCGGGGAGCTGTTTTTT. Translating it yields CSARREAPGELFF.

This clonotype occurred a few times. V usage is TRBV6-5 and J usage is TRBJ2-1; D may be TRBD1 (5 bases). The germline V gene encodes CDR1 MNHEY and CDR2 SVGAGI. The ends were cut back, 0 bases at V and 7 bases at J, with 13 bases in the middle. This CDR3 comprises 15 residues. CDR3 nucleotide sequence: TGTGCCAGCAGTTACTCTAGCAGGGTCCAAAATGAGCAGTTCTTC. Translating it yields CASSYSSRVQNEQFF.

The table lists this clonotype with a few counts. The V and J genes are TRBV28 and TRBJ2-3, with D possibly being TRBD1 or TRBD2 (7 bases each). This CDR3 is built from 16 residues. Germline V gene data show CDR1 as MDHEN and CDR2 as SYDVKM. Trimming left V 4 bases short and J 5 bases short, with 19 bases between. CDR3 nucleotides: TGTGCCAGCAGTTCCCTTGGAGGGGGCGGGAGAGATACGCAGTATTTT. This sequence encodes CASSSLGGGGRDTQYF. Based on the CDR3 plus reference TRBV28 and TRBJ2-3, the full variable domain is DVKVTQSSRYLVKRTGEKVFLECVQDMDHENMFWYRQDPGLGLRLIYFSYDVKMKEKGDIPEGYSVSREKKERFSLILESASTNQTSMYLCASSSLGGGGRDTQYFGPGTRLTVL.

A remark on this clonotype: Since a much larger clone is just one base distant, this may be a read error. This rearrangement joins TRBV5-4 to TRBJ1-2; no definite D call. Germline V lookup: CDR1 SGHNT, CDR2 YYREEE (reference sequence). This CDR3 region has 16 residues. V gave up 7 bases and J gave up 4 bases, with 23 bases separating them. The CDR3 spells CASVVHVPGKTYGYTF. The CDR3 DNA reads as TGTGCCAGCGTGGTACACGTACCAGGAAAGACCTATGGCTACACCTTC.

This clonotype was detected ten times or more. This chain links TRBV27 with TRBJ1-6, with D possibly TRBD1 on 6 matching bases. V was pared by 1 base and J by 9 bases, with 13 bases between. This CDR3 has 15 residues. Germline assignment: CDR1 MNHEY and CDR2 SMNVEV (reference sequence). In nucleotides, the CDR3 is TGTGCCAGCAGTTTATTTTCGGTAGGGGGTTCACCCCTCCACTTT. It is translated as CASSLFSVGGSPLHF.

Ten or more counts support this clonotype. The rearrangement joins TRBV28 to TRBJ2-3; D is unclear. The V end lost 6 bases, the J end lost 0 bases, and 13 bases lay between the germline ends. Germline assignment: CDR1 MDHEN and CDR2 SYDVKM. There are 15 residues in the CDR3. The CDR3: CASSLPTASTDTQYF. The CDR3 bases are TGTGCCAGCAGCCTCCCCACAGCTAGCACAGATACGCAGTATTTT.

This clonotype was seen only a few times. The chain uses TRBV9 and TRBJ2-5, with D uncertain. The CDR3 loop spans 14 amino acids. Trimming took 1 base from V and 5 from J, leaving 12 bases between them. Looked up from germline, CDR1 is SGDLS and CDR2 is YYNGEE. CDR3: CASSVNPGGETQYF. The CDR3 DNA is TGTGCCAGCAGCGTAAATCCAGGTGGGGAGACCCAGTACTTC.

The chain recombines TRBV6-2 or TRBV6-3 with TRBJ1-6, with unresolved D. The V gene lost 5 bases and the J gene lost 9 bases, with 8 bases spanning the gap. Germline lookup yields CDR1 MNHEY and CDR2 SVGEGT. The CDR3 runs 12 residues. The CDR3 bases are TGTGCCAGCAGTACCGGACCTTCACCCCTCCACTTT. Translating it yields CASSTGPSPLHF.

This clonotype was observed many times. The V gene is TRBV11-3, the J gene TRBJ2-2; tentatively, D is TRBD2 (5 bases). Germline-derived CDR1 and CDR2 are SGHNT and YENEEA. The CDR3 is 15 amino acids. The germline V and J ends were trimmed by 2 bases and 0 bases, with 7 bases remaining between them. DNA of the CDR3: TGTGCCAGCAGCTTATTGCGGGCGAACACCGGGGAGCTGTTTTTT. It translates to CASSLLRANTGELFF. Using reference TRBV11-3 and TRBJ2-2 for the parts outside the CDR3, the full variable domain is EAGVVQSPRYKIIEKKQPVAFWCNPISGHNTLYWYLQNLGQGPELLIRYENEEAVDDSQLPKDRFSAERLKGVDSTLKIQPAELGDSAVYLCASSLLRANTGELFFGEGSRLTVL.

In this sample, this clonotype turned up many times. This chain connects TRBV23-1 to TRBJ1-5, with 10 bases that match TRBD1. TRBV23-1 is identified as an open reading frame with a role that is uncertain. The J segment lost 1 base and the V segment lost 0 bases, leaving 15 bases of the junction unmatched. This CDR3 has 21 amino acids. The CDR3 nucleotides read TGCGCCAGCAGTCAATCGACCCAAACCGGGACAGGGGTTCCAAGCAATCAGCCCCAGCATTTT. It codes for CASSQSTQTGTGVPSNQPQHF.

This clonotype was observed at least ten times. The chain carries TRBV7-3 and TRBJ2-1, with a tentative D call TRBD2 (7 bases). CDR3 length: 15 amino acids. V lost 1 base to trimming and J lost 6 bases, with 13 bases between them. Germline V gene lookup returns CDR1 SGHTA and CDR2 FQGTGA. Written as DNA, the CDR3 is TGTGCCAGCAGCTTAAGCGGGGGCGACAGCAATGAGCAGTTCTTC. It yields the protein CASSLSGGDSNEQFF.

For this clonotype: A much bigger clone sits one base away, suggesting this may be a read error. This chain links TRBV7-9 with TRBJ1-1; D uncertain. Germline values: CDR1 SEHNR, CDR2 FQNEAQ (reference sequence). There are 13 residues in the CDR3. The DNA of the CDR3 is TGTACCAGCAGCTTAGTCAGCGCCGCGGGGGCTTTCTTT. The encoded protein is CTSSLVSAAGAFF.

This clonotype was detected many times. The gene calls are TRBV3-1 and TRBJ2-2; D is uncertain. The V gene's germline CDR1 is LGHDT and CDR2 YNNKEL (reference sequence). The CDR3 totals 18 residues. V shed 5 bases and J shed 5 bases, with 24 bases lying between them. Written as DNA, the CDR3 is TGTGCCAGCAGCATACAACTTCCCATTTCAGGCTTGACCGGGGAGCTGTTTTTT. Translated: CASSIQLPISGLTGELFF.

The sample holds many counts of this clonotype. The chain has TRBV7-2 and TRBJ2-5, with D hard to call. V was clipped by 5 bases and J by 0 bases, with 13 bases between them. Germline assignment: CDR1 SGHTA and CDR2 FQGNSA. The CDR3 covers 15 residues. In DNA form, the CDR3 reads TGTGCCAGCAGCCCATCAAAAGGGTACCAAGAGACCCAGTACTTC. Translating gives CASSPSKGYQETQYF.

This clonotype has a count of ten or more. The V gene is TRBV7-8, the J gene TRBJ2-7; 7 bases align to TRBD1. The CDR3 runs to 15 residues. V lost 3 bases, J lost 0 bases, and 5 bases stayed unmatched. Germline V gives CDR1 SGHVS, CDR2 FQNEAQ. CDR3 nucleotide sequence: TGTGCCAGCAGCTTGTCGGGACAGCCCTCCTACGAGCAGTACTTC. It specifies CASSLSGQPSYEQYF.

A word on this clonotype: With a much larger clone just one base away, this may be a read error. This chain joins TRBV4-3 and TRBJ1-1; TRBD1 matches at 9 bases. Germline V gives CDR1 LGHNA, CDR2 YSLEER. This CDR3 is 14 amino acids long. The CDR3 is CANSRGDRDPEAFF. The DNA of the CDR3 is TGCGCCAACAGCCGAGGGGACAGGGACCCTGAAGCTTTCTTT.

On this clonotype itself: A much larger clone sits a single nucleotide away, making a read error possible. This chain connects TRBV12-3 or TRBV12-4 to TRBJ2-1; 12 nucleotides line up with TRBD2. The CDR3 covers 16 residues. This chain's CDR3 is CTSSRLAGASYNEQFF. CDR3 DNA: TGTACCAGCAGTCGACTAGCGGGAGCTAGCTACAATGAGCAGTTCTTC.

V is TRBV5-1 and J is TRBJ2-2, with 7 bases identical to TRBD1. Trimming removed 0 bases from V and 3 bases from J; junction bases left unmatched: 5. Germline assignment: CDR1 SGHRS and CDR2 YFSETQ. This CDR3 comprises 16 residues. The CDR3 spells CASSLGQGIYTGELFF. The CDR3 DNA sequence: TGCGCCAGCAGCTTGGGACAGGGTATATACACCGGGGAGCTGTTTTTT.

This clonotype appeared many times. V gene TRBV7-9 combines with J gene TRBJ2-7; D may be TRBD1 (6 bases). Germline V gene data show CDR1 as SEHNR and CDR2 as FQNEAQ (reference sequence). The V end was cut by 5 bases, the J end by 0 bases, with 20 bases between. The CDR3 runs 17 residues. CDR3 DNA: TGTGCCAGCAGCGACCCGGCCACAACAGGGAGCTCCTACGAGCAGTACTTC. Protein: CASSDPATTGSSYEQYF.

This clonotype showed up many times. The V and J genes are TRBV5-5 and TRBJ2-7, with 9 nucleotides matching TRBD2. The germline V gene has CDR1 SGHKS and CDR2 YYEKEE (reference sequence). With V trimmed by 2 bases and J by 0 bases, 6 bases remained unmatched. The CDR3 runs to 16 residues. As DNA, the CDR3 is TGTGCCAGCAGCTTAAACCCTAGCGGGGACTCCTACGAGCAGTACTTC. Translated: CASSLNPSGDSYEQYF.

In regard to this clonotype: This is likely an artifact of a read error, given a far larger clone one base away. The V and J genes are TRBV6-5 and TRBJ2-4; TRBD2 agrees at 10 bases. The closer fit of TRBJ2-1 to the DNA end suggests the J call may be wrong. CDR1 is MNHEY and CDR2 is SVGAGI in the germline V gene. This CDR3 spans 15 amino acids. CDR3 nucleotide sequence: TGTGCCAGCACCCAACTAGCGGGGCTTTACAATAAGCAGTTCTTC. Translating gives CASTQLAGLYNKQFF.

This clonotype was detected ten times or more. This chain connects TRBV7-8 to TRBJ1-2; D unclear. This CDR3 is built from 13 residues. Germline V gives CDR1 SGHVS, CDR2 FQNEAQ. V gave up 2 bases and J gave up 3 bases, with 7 bases separating them. The CDR3 loop reads CASSLRQHYGYTF. CDR3 DNA: TGTGCCAGCAGCTTAAGGCAACACTATGGCTACACCTTC.